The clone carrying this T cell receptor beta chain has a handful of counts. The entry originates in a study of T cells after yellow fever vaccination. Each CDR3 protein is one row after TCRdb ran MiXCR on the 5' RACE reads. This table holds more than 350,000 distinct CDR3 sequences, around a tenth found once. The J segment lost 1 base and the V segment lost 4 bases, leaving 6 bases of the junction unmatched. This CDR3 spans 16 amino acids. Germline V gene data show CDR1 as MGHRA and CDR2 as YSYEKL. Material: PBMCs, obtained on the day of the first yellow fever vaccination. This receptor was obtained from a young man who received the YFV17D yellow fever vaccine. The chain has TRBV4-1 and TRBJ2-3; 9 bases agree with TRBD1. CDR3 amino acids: CASSRVRTGGTDTQYF. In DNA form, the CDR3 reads TGCGCCAGCAGCCGGGTTCGGACAGGGGGCACAGATACGCAGTATTTT.